This T cell receptor beta chain is from a study of blood T cell repertoires in COVID-19. Study information: The United States, Italy and Spain provided the acute and convalescent COVID-19 samples.

Assay used: immunoSEQ multiplex PCR; TCRdb lists only in-frame clones, some missing. The sample consists of approximately 140,000 clones, under 90% of them appearing once. Clinical history as reported by participants underpinned cohort assignment. Trimming took off 4 bases at V and 0 bases at J, with 12 bases between the two ends. This CDR3 comprises 15 residues. Germline CDR1 GTSNPN, CDR2 SVGIG (reference sequence). Sequencing input: PBMCs or T cells enriched from blood (not recorded which). The chain joins TRBV30 to TRBJ1-4; D not resolved. This clonotype was obtained from a man in his fifties in a cohort exposed to, infected with or recovered from COVID-19 (not recorded which). The CDR3 spells CAWIPPDATNEKLFF. The CDR3 DNA reads as TGTGCCTGGATTCCCCCAGATGCAACTAATGAAAAACTGTTTTTT.